The source of this T cell receptor (beta chain) is a study of blood T cell repertoires in COVID-19 (TCRdb year 2020). Regarding the research as a whole: Collaborator samples came from the United States, Italy and Spain and covered acute and convalescent phases of COVID-19. Nearly every sample came with metadata listing a de-identified subject ID, COVID-19 status, age in years and sex. The dataset comprised deeply sampled blood TCRbeta repertoires from subjects exposed to, actively infected with, or recovered from COVID-19. The prospective study material was composed of cDNA or gDNA derived from T cells, B-cell-depleted T cells, or PBMCs. Samples came from the ongoing ImmuneRACE study (first 160 participants) plus 1,254 subjects from 6 global collaborators. The repertoires were made available in a free public database intended to serve as a resource for research on the immune response to SARS-CoV-2. HLA class I and class II types, where available, came from metadata supplied by the sample provider rather than from assay-based typing.

TCRbeta CDR3 regions were amplified from genomic DNA by means of the immunoSEQ Assay, a bias-controlled multiplex PCR. The authors' pipeline ran thus. Within the assay, amplification of reference gene primers was used to estimate how many nucleated cells each sample contained. Sequence reads were collapsed and filtered to measure the absolute abundance of every unique TCRbeta CDR3 rearrangement. For each sample, productive Simpson clonality was calculated as the square root of Simpson's diversity index over productive rearrangements. The table was pulled from immuneACCESS by TCRdb, which kept in-frame rearrangements only. Such tables lose some clones; where checked, under half of the loss comes from unresolved V genes, and the rest has no known cause. For V, J and clone size, that table is used; D and trimming come from the DNA. Within this sample are 9,000 to 13,000 clones, with 70% to 90% of them counted one time only. The ten largest account for roughly 25% of the sample.

CDR1 SEHNR and CDR2 FQNEAQ were looked up in the germline V gene (reference sequence). Inclusive of the bounding cysteine and phenylalanine, the CDR3 is 15 residues long. The DNA shown is the 45-base CDR3, in frame from base 1. V lost 5 bases and J lost 6 bases; the stretch between them is 16 bases long. Each collaborating institution followed its own protocols to collect whole blood in K2EDTA tubes. Collaborator samples were shipped for TCRbeta analysis as frozen whole blood, isolated PBMCs, or DNA extracted from either sample type. Results the study describes overall, beyond this receptor: How much clinical and demographic metadata was included differed by source and by participant, and the metadata was provided uncurated.

As regards this clone: Its antigen is currently not known. No base qualities exist here, and no much larger clone lies one base off it.

The sequencing input was peripheral blood. The sequence was obtained from a man between 25 and 39 years old with active or convalescent COVID-19. This sequence uses TRBV7-9 and TRBJ1-4; the D gene remains uncertain. The CDR3 sequence is CASSPSGSVDEKLFF. At the DNA level, the sequence is TGTGCCAGCAGCCCTAGCGGGTCGGTGGATGAAAAACTGTTTTTT. The CDR3, completed at both ends by the reference TRBV7-9 and TRBJ1-4 genes, gives the full variable domain DTGVSQNPRHKITKRGQNVTFRCDPISEHNRLYWYRQTLGQGPEFLTYFQNEAQLEKSRLLSDRFSAERPKGSFSTLEIQRTEQGDSAMYLCASSPSGSVDEKLFFGSGTQLSVL.